The next 20 T cell receptor beta chains were all read from a single sample in a study of OX40 agonist ivuxolimab in advanced cancers. Some clones are missing from TCRdb's copy, which holds only in-frame ones; the method was immunoSEQ multiplex PCR. The profile shows 50,000 or so clones, 90% to 95% of them singletons. The starting material was CD4+ or CD8+ T cells sorted from blood, obtained in a trial of the OX40 agonist ivuxolimab. Receptor source: an adult with an advanced solid tumor such as melanoma, head and neck, liver or kidney cancer.

The chain links TRBV2 to TRBJ2-2, with TRBD2 identical over 10 bases. Germline lookup yields CDR1 SNHLY and CDR2 FYNNEI. The CDR3 consists of 17 residues. The V segment lost 4 bases and the J segment 7 bases; nucleotides outside the gene matches: 12. The CDR3 loop is CASSAGLAGVGFGELFF. In DNA, the CDR3 is TGTGCCAGCAGTGCTGGGCTAGCGGGAGTGGGCTTCGGGGAGCTGTTTTTT. The full variable domain, its missing parts supplied by reference TRBV2 and TRBJ2-2, is EPEVTQTPSHQVTQMGQEVILRCVPISNHLYFYWYRQILGQKVEFLVSFYNNEISEKSEIFDDQFSVERPDGSNFTLKIRSTKLEDSAMYFCASSAGLAGVGFGELFFGEGSRLTVL.

The V gene is TRBV7-6, the J gene TRBJ2-1; 12 nucleotides match TRBD2. This CDR3 has 17 residues. Germline V gene sequence: CDR1 SGHVS, CDR2 FNYEAQ. The ends lost 5 bases at V and 1 base at J; junction bases unmatched: 6. The CDR3 DNA sequence: TGTGCCAGCAGCCCTCGACTAGCGGGAGTGTCCTACAATGAGCAGTTCTTC. Protein: CASSPRLAGVSYNEQFF.

The chain employs TRBV7-2 and TRBJ1-1; no clear D. The CDR3 sequence is 12 residues long. With 3 bases removed from V and 4 bases from J, the gap between germline ends came to 6 bases. The germline CDR1 and CDR2 sequences are SGHTA and FQGNSA. The CDR3, as DNA: TGTGCCAGCAGCTTGGGGAGCACTGAAGCTTTCTTT. Translated, it gives CASSLGSTEAFF.

The chain combines TRBV4-3 with TRBJ2-7; D remains ambiguous. The CDR3 has 13 residues. CDR1 is LGHNA and CDR2 is YSLEER in the germline V gene. V was trimmed by 8 bases and J by 6 bases, leaving 17 bases between them. Here the CDR3 DNA reads TGCGCCAGCTCTCTGGTGCGTCCGGGCGAGCAGTACTTC. Protein product: CASSLVRPGEQYF.

V and J are TRBV5-6 and TRBJ2-1, with D possibly being TRBD2 (6 bases). Trimming pared 5 bases from V and 7 bases from J, leaving 19 bases between. The CDR3 contains 15 residues. Per germline, CDR1 SGHDT and CDR2 YYEEEE. CDR3: CASSSTEGVRNEQFF. The CDR3 DNA reads TGTGCCAGCAGTTCCACGGAGGGAGTTAGGAATGAGCAGTTCTTC.

The chain links TRBV7-9 to TRBJ2-5; TRBD1 is a possible D gene (5 bases). The germline V gene has CDR1 SEHNR and CDR2 FQNEAQ (reference sequence). This CDR3 contains 15 residues. The V gene lost 1 base and the J gene lost 0 bases, with 9 bases spanning the gap. The CDR3 spells CASSLGQGNQETQYF. Here the CDR3 DNA reads TGTGCCAGCAGCTTAGGGCAGGGTAACCAAGAGACCCAGTACTTC.

This chain joins TRBV9 and TRBJ2-1; 8 bases are a match to TRBD1. Germline loops: CDR1 SGDLS, CDR2 YYNGEE. The CDR3 is made up of 18 amino acids. Trimming took 4 bases from V and 6 from J; bases not matched to a gene: 18. The DNA of the CDR3 is TGTGCCAGCAGCTCGCGGACAGGGAAGGTGCTACCTGGCAATGAGCAGTTCTTC. It specifies CASSSRTGKVLPGNEQFF.

The chain links TRBV15 to TRBJ2-7; D might be TRBD1 or TRBD2, each matching 6 bases. The CDR3 length is 15 residues. Germline loops: CDR1 LNHNV, CDR2 YYDKDF (reference sequence). Trimming shortened V by 0 bases and J by 4 bases, and 13 bases separated the two germline ends. This CDR3 reads CATSREGGNRYEQYF. In DNA form, the CDR3 reads TGTGCCACCAGCAGAGAGGGGGGCAATCGGTACGAGCAGTACTTC.

The chain combines TRBV4-3 with TRBJ2-7, with no clear D. The V gene lost 0 bases and the J gene lost 0 bases, with 12 bases spanning the gap. CDR3 size: 16 residues. The germline V gene encodes CDR1 LGHNA and CDR2 YSLEER. CDR3 sequence: CASSQESRSISYEQYF. The CDR3 region has the DNA TGCGCCAGCAGCCAAGAGTCTCGGTCGATCTCCTACGAGCAGTACTTC.

This clone was observed a single time. The chain employs TRBV14 and TRBJ2-1; 9 bases fit TRBD2. The CDR3 runs 19 residues. Trimming removed 0 bases from V and 1 base from J; junction bases left unmatched: 10. Germline values: CDR1 SGHDN, CDR2 FVKESK. CDR3 sequence (DNA): TGTGCCAGCAGCCAAGATAACGGTAGCGGGAGTAGTTCCTACAATGAGCAGTTCTTC. It yields the protein CASSQDNGSGSSSYNEQFF.

This chain joins TRBV7-9 and TRBJ2-2; 9 bases fit TRBD1. The J segment lost 6 bases and the V segment lost 0 bases, leaving 8 bases of the junction unmatched. The CDR3 has 17 residues. Germline values: CDR1 SEHNR, CDR2 FQNEAQ (reference sequence). The CDR3 DNA follows: TGTGCCAGCAGCTTAGCTCTCGGGACAGGGCTATCCGGGGAGCTGTTTTTT. Translation: CASSLALGTGLSGELFF.

The chain combines TRBV27 with TRBJ2-2; unclear D gene. Germline-derived CDR1 and CDR2 are MNHEY and SMNVEV (reference sequence). The V gene lost 5 bases and the J gene lost 5 bases, with 6 bases spanning the gap. The length of the CDR3 is 12 residues. CDR3 sequence reads: CASSHRTGELFF. DNA for the CDR3: TGTGCCAGCAGTCATAGAACCGGGGAGCTGTTTTTT.

The rearrangement joins TRBV7-6 to TRBJ2-7; D gene unclear. The CDR3 has 14 residues. Germline V CDR1 and CDR2: SGHVS, FNYEAQ. V dropped 1 base and J dropped 3 bases, with 10 bases sitting between them. The CDR3 loop reads CASSLGGSDYEQYF. CDR3 nucleotide sequence: TGTGCCAGCAGCTTAGGGGGTTCCGACTACGAGCAGTACTTC.

V usage is TRBV29-1 and J usage is TRBJ2-2; possible D gene TRBD2, 5 bases. The V gene lost 7 bases and the J gene lost 3 bases, with 6 bases spanning the gap. The CDR3 is 11 residues long. Germline V gene sequence: CDR1 SQVTM, CDR2 ANQGSEA. CDR3 amino acids: CSAGDTGELFF. The CDR3 coding sequence is TGCAGCGCCGGGGACACCGGGGAGCTGTTTTTT.

The genes are TRBV9 and TRBJ2-2; D is ambiguous. Per the germline V gene, CDR1 is SGDLS and CDR2 is YYNGEE. V was trimmed by 4 bases and J by 5 bases, leaving 6 bases between them. This CDR3 contains 12 residues. CDR3 coding DNA: TGTGCCAGCAGCCCCCAAACCGGGGAGCTGTTTTTT. Translating gives CASSPQTGELFF.

The CDR3: CASSFGVGGFSYEQYF. In DNA, the CDR3 is TGTGCCAGCAGTTTTGGTGTTGGGGGCTTCTCCTACGAGCAGTACTTC. The chain links TRBV28 to TRBJ2-7; the D gene is possibly TRBD1 (6 bases). Trimming took off 3 bases at V and 0 bases at J, with 15 bases between the two ends. The CDR3 contains 16 residues. CDR1 MDHEN and CDR2 SYDVKM come from the germline V gene. Supplemented by reference TRBV28 and TRBJ2-7, the full variable domain reads DVKVTQSSRYLVKRTGEKVFLECVQDMDHENMFWYRQDPGLGLRLIYFSYDVKMKEKGDIPEGYSVSREKKERFSLILESASTNQTSMYLCASSFGVGGFSYEQYFGPGTRLTVT.

This chain joins TRBV11-3 and TRBJ2-7; 7 nucleotides line up with TRBD1. CDR3 length: 15 amino acids. CDR1 is SGHNT and CDR2 is YENEEA in the germline V gene. Trimming took 1 base from V and 2 from J; bases not matched to a gene: 5. The CDR3 here is CASSLGNRGPYEQYF. Here the CDR3 DNA reads TGTGCCAGCAGCTTAGGTAACAGGGGTCCCTACGAGCAGTACTTC.

This chain joins TRBV9 and TRBJ2-1, with 10 bases that match TRBD2. This CDR3 has 18 residues. The ends lost 0 bases at V and 3 bases at J; junction bases unmatched: 9. Germline V gene lookup returns CDR1 SGDLS and CDR2 YYNGEE. The DNA of the CDR3 is TGTGCCAGCAGCGTAGCTCCGCTAGCGGGAGTGGTCTACAATGAGCAGTTCTTC. Protein sequence: CASSVAPLAGVVYNEQFF.

V usage is TRBV7-8 and J usage is TRBJ2-1; 7 positions match TRBD2. CDR3 length equals 17 residues. Germline values: CDR1 SGHVS, CDR2 FQNEAQ. Germline trimming cut 6 bases from V and 7 bases from J; bases unmatched to any gene: 18. Here the CDR3 reads CASSFGSSGAGRNEQFF. CDR3 nucleotide sequence: TGTGCCAGCAGTTTCGGCTCTAGCGGCGCTGGAAGAAATGAGCAGTTCTTC.

Only one count was recorded for this clone. The chain links TRBV7-9 to TRBJ1-5, with D unclear. Trimming took off 5 bases at V and 4 bases at J, with 6 bases between the two ends. The CDR3 contains 12 residues. The germline gives CDR1 SEHNR, CDR2 FQNEAQ (reference sequence). CDR3 sequence: CASSRFNQPQHF. CDR3 in DNA: TGTGCCAGCAGCCGATTTAATCAGCCCCAGCATTTT.